The rows below give T cell receptor beta chains drawn from one sample of a study of blood T cell repertoires in COVID-19. Profiling relied on immunoSEQ multiplex PCR, and the TCRdb table lists in-frame clones only, not all of them. The data contain roughly 110,000 clones, 81% of them singletons. Specimen: peripheral blood. The receptors derive from a middle-aged man with acute or convalescent COVID-19. The CDR3 runs from the conserved cysteine through the conserved F or W. A D gene is named only where the DNA matches it firmly. Some rows have no size entry. The others give once, few or many, or a class for an expanded clone.

abundance	v_gene	d_gene	j_gene	CDR3nt	CDR3aa
-	TRBV27	-	TRBJ1-5	TGTGCCAGCAGTTTTCGGCGGGACAATCAGCCCCAGCATTTT	CASSFRRDNQPQHF
-	TRBV12-3/TRBV12-4	-	TRBJ1-1	TGTGCCAGCACCCTACAGGGCTGGACTGAAGCTTTCTTT	CASTLQGWTEAFF
-	TRBV9	-	TRBJ1-2	TGTGCCAGCAGCGTAGCTACGAGGAGCTATGGCTACACCTTC	CASSVATRSYGYTF
-	TRBV2	-	TRBJ1-1	TGTGCCAGCAGGGCCGAGGGTGACACTGAAGCTTTCTTT	CASRAEGDTEAFF
few	TRBV10-1	-	TRBJ1-1	TGCGCCAGCAGTGATACTCTCAAGGAAGCTTTCTTT	CASSDTLKEAFF
-	TRBV25-1	-	TRBJ2-6	TGTGCCAGCAGCCCGCCAGGGGCGGCTGGGGCCAACGTCCTGACTTTC	CASSPPGAAGANVLTF
few	TRBV2	TRBD1	TRBJ1-3	TGTGCCAGCAGCGGACAGGGCTCTGGAAACACCATATATTTT	CASSGQGSGNTIYF
-	TRBV4-2	-	TRBJ2-1	TGTGCCAGCAGCCAGTCAATTGGGGCCATCTCCTACAATGAGCAGTTCTTC	CASSQSIGAISYNEQFF
-	TRBV11-2	TRBD1	TRBJ1-1	TGTGCCAGCAGCTGGGGACAGGGGGCTACTGAAGCTTTCTTT	CASSWGQGATEAFF
-	TRBV9	-	TRBJ1-1	TGTGCCAGCAGCGTAGGCGGAGGATCTCTTGGGGACACTGAAGCTTTCTTT	CASSVGGGSLGDTEAFF
-	TRBV12-3/TRBV12-4	-	TRBJ2-3	TGTGCCAGCAGCCTCGGACAGAAAGATACGCAGTATTTT	CASSLGQKDTQYF
-	TRBV2	-	TRBJ1-4	TGTGCCAGCGGCCAGGGTCTACCTAATGAAAAACTGTTTTTT	CASGQGLPNEKLFF
few	TRBV27	TRBD1	TRBJ1-5	TGTGCCAGCAGTTTTACGGACAGGGAGGCCAATCAGCCCCAGCATTTT	CASSFTDREANQPQHF
-	TRBV5-1	TRBD1	TRBJ1-1	TGCGCCAGCAGGTTGGGACAGATGAACACTGAAGCTTTCTTT	CASRLGQMNTEAFF
-	TRBV2	-	TRBJ1-6	TGTGCCAGCAGTGAAGGAGTGCTTCCCCTCCACTTT	CASSEGVLPLHF
-	TRBV5-6	-	TRBJ1-4	TGTGCCAGCAGCTTGACAGGGAGTGGAGAAAAACTGTTTTTT	CASSLTGSGEKLFF
-	TRBV5-1	-	TRBJ1-5	TGCGCCAGCAGCTTGCTGGGGGGGGCGAGCAATCAGCCCCAGCATTTT	CASSLLGGASNQPQHF
-	TRBV7-7	-	TRBJ2-2	TGTGCCAGCAGCCCCTTCGGGACCGGGGAGCTGTTTTTT	CASSPFGTGELFF
-	TRBV19	-	TRBJ2-2	TGTGCCAGCGGGAACACCGGGGAGCTGTTTTTT	CASGNTGELFF
once	TRBV12-5	-	TRBJ2-1	TGTGCTAGTGGCGGGGTAGCGGAGTACAATGAGCAGTTCTTC	CASGGVAEYNEQFF
-	TRBV12-3/TRBV12-4	TRBD1	TRBJ1-1	TGTGCCAGCTGGGACAGACCGAACACTGAAGCTTTCTTT	CASWDRPNTEAFF
-	TRBV9	TRBD2	TRBJ2-3	TGTGCCAGCAGCGGGACTAGCGGGGGAGCAGATACGCAGTATTTT	CASSGTSGGADTQYF
-	TRBV6-1	-	TRBJ2-5	TGTGCCAGCAGTGAAAGTACTGCAGGGGCCCAGGGGACCCAGTACTTC	CASSESTAGAQGTQYF
-	TRBV18	-	TRBJ1-3	TGTGCCAGCTCACCATTGGCCCATCTACAGGGTTCCACTGGAAACACCATATATTTT	CASSPLAHLQGSTGNTIYF
-	TRBV11-2	-	TRBJ1-4	TGTGCCAGCAGCCCATTACAGGGACGGCATGAAAAACTGTTTTTT	CASSPLQGRHEKLFF
few	TRBV6-5	-	TRBJ1-5	TGTGCCAGCAAACTAAGTTTTAATCAGCCCCAGCATTTT	CASKLSFNQPQHF
-	TRBV6-5	TRBD1	TRBJ2-7	TGTGCCAGCAGGACCGGGACAGGGGTCTACGAGCAGTACTTC	CASRTGTGVYEQYF
few	TRBV24-1	-	TRBJ1-2	TGTGCCACCAGTGATTACAGGGTTGACTATGGCTACACCTTC	CATSDYRVDYGYTF
few	TRBV3-1/TRBV3-2	-	TRBJ1-2	TGTGCCAGCAGCCAAAACAGTAACTATGGCTACACCTTC	CASSQNSNYGYTF
-	TRBV2	-	TRBJ1-5	TGTGCCAGCAGTGGGACAGTCAATCAGCCCCAGCATTTT	CASSGTVNQPQHF
-	TRBV30	TRBD2	TRBJ2-4	TGTGCCTGGAGTGTACCGACTAGCGGGGGAAAAAACATTCAGTACTTC	CAWSVPTSGGKNIQYF
-	TRBV4-2	-	TRBJ2-2	TGTGCCAGCAGCCAAGATTTGGGGAGTTACACCGGGGAGCTGTTTTTT	CASSQDLGSYTGELFF
-	TRBV6-5	-	TRBJ1-1	TGTGCCAGCAGTTACCTTGGAAGCGGGGGCACTGAAGCTTTCTTT	CASSYLGSGGTEAFF
-	TRBV3-1/TRBV3-2	-	TRBJ1-1	TGTGCCAGCAGCCCTACTACCCTGGGCACTGAAGCTTTCTTT	CASSPTTLGTEAFF
-	TRBV11-3	TRBD2	TRBJ2-3	TGTGCCAGCAGCTTTCGCGGGGGGGCCGGAGATACGCAGTATTTT	CASSFRGGAGDTQYF
-	TRBV20-1	-	TRBJ2-5	TGCAGTGCTCAAAGCGGGGAGACCCAGTACTTC	CSAQSGETQYF
-	TRBV28	TRBD1	TRBJ1-6	TGTGCCAGCAGCCTATCGACAGGGTGGAGTTCACCCCTCCACTTT	CASSLSTGWSSPLHF
many	TRBV29-1	-	TRBJ1-2	TGCAGCGTAGATAAGACAGCCTATGGCTACACCTTC	CSVDKTAYGYTF
-	TRBV12-3/TRBV12-4	-	TRBJ2-5	TGTGCCAGCAGTGTCGGACTTCAAGAGACCCAGTACTTC	CASSVGLQETQYF
-	TRBV2	-	TRBJ1-2	TGTGCCAGCAGGGGGGACTTCCCCTATGGCTACACCTTC	CASRGDFPYGYTF
-	TRBV19	-	TRBJ1-4	TGTGCCAGCACTCGACGCGGCTCCCCAGCAACTAATGAAAAACTGTTTTTT	CASTRRGSPATNEKLFF
-	TRBV10-3	TRBD2	TRBJ2-4	TGTGCCATCAGTGCCGCTAGCGGGGGGCGATCAGCCAAAAACATTCAGTACTTC	CAISAASGGRSAKNIQYF
-	TRBV10-3	TRBD2	TRBJ2-3	TGTGCCATCAGTGTGGGGCGGGGGGGCCTCACAGATACGCAGTATTTT	CAISVGRGGLTDTQYF
-	TRBV19	TRBD1	TRBJ1-2	TGTGCCAGTTCCGCAGGGGGCGATGGCTACACCTTC	CASSAGGDGYTF
-	TRBV6-5	TRBD1	TRBJ1-6	TGTGCCAGCATCTCGGGACAGTCAACTCGAGTCCCCCTCCACTTT	CASISGQSTRVPLHF
-	TRBV6-5	-	TRBJ2-5	TGTGCCAGCAGTTACTTGGGGGGGACATTGGAGACCCAGTACTTC	CASSYLGGTLETQYF
-	TRBV9	-	TRBJ1-4	TGTGCCAGCAGCGACGACCCAGGGGACCGCGATGAAAAACTGTTTTTT	CASSDDPGDRDEKLFF
-	TRBV9	TRBD1	TRBJ2-5	TGTGCCAGCAGCGTTCTCGGGACAGGGTATGAGACCCAGTACTTC	CASSVLGTGYETQYF
once	TRBV5-1	TRBD1	TRBJ1-1	TGCGCCAGCAGCGAATGGACAGGGTCGACTGAAGCTTTCTTT	CASSEWTGSTEAFF
-	TRBV4-2	-	TRBJ1-2	TGTGCCAGCAGCCAAATGGGTGGCGGGGAAGCCTCCTTCTATGGCTACACCTTC	CASSQMGGGEASFYGYTF
-	TRBV27	TRBD1	TRBJ2-3	TGTGCCAGCAGTCCCCCAGGGGGCCAAAGCACAGATACGCAGTATTTT	CASSPPGGQSTDTQYF
-	TRBV30	-	TRBJ1-1	TGTGCCTGGAACCTCCTTTTGGGGGCAGATGAAGCTTTCTTT	CAWNLLLGADEAFF
-	TRBV2	TRBD1	TRBJ1-1	TGTGCCAGCAGCCTAAATGCGGGACAGGGGACAGCTTTCTTT	CASSLNAGQGTAFF
-	TRBV2	TRBD1	TRBJ1-1	TGTGCCAGCAGCCCAGACAGGGAAACTGAAGCTTTCTTT	CASSPDRETEAFF